The clone carrying this T cell receptor (beta chain) was counted a few times. Using its own MiXCR run on the 5' RACE reads, TCRdb lists one record per CDR3 protein. The sample lists more than 30,000 distinct CDR3 sequences, approximately 5.2% occurring once. The data belong to a study of spatial heterogeneity in lung cancer. Study-wide context: Mean representation of each unique TCR and UMI combination in the raw reads exceeded 8.5 occurrences.

Trimming took off 1 base at V and 2 bases at J, with 16 bases between the two ends. This CDR3 has 17 amino acids. Germline CDR1 reads LGHNA; CDR2 reads YSLEER. The time point here: sample taken at primary tumor resection. Material for sequencing was whole RNA from tumor, nontumor lung or frozen PBMC, left unsorted. The source material was PBMCs, sampled at surgery. This TCR derives from a female donor with early-stage non-small cell lung cancer. The chain uses TRBV4-3 and TRBJ2-3; a possible D gene is TRBD1 (6 bases). CDR3 region: CASSQGRGGKFTDTQYF. In DNA form, the CDR3 reads TGCGCCAGCAGCCAAGGAAGAGGGGGTAAATTCACAGATACGCAGTATTTT.